Listed below are T cell receptor beta chains from one sample, sequenced in a study of a mutant IDH1 vaccine in newly diagnosed glioma. Their target antigens are unknown. Generated by immunoSEQ multiplex PCR, the TCRdb table keeps only in-frame clones and is missing some. The sample has approximately 40,000 clones; 84% are singletons. The sample was PBMCs, taken from a glioma patient whose treatment included an IDH1 peptide vaccine. These receptors were collected from a man in his forties or fifties with glioma. The CDR3 runs from the conserved cysteine through the conserved F or W. Each record gives: J gene, V gene, D gene, clone size, CDR3 protein, CDR3 DNA. The D gene is left open where the match is weak. The listing skips clone size in some rows; elsewhere it reads once, few, many or a size class.

>TRBJ2-5|TRBV4-2|-|-
CASSLPPPGETQYF
TGTGCCAGCAGCCTCCCCCCCCCGGGCGAGACCCAGTACTTC
>TRBJ2-7|TRBV5-6|TRBD2|-
CASRAGGLHEQYF
TGTGCCAGCAGGGCGGGGGGGCTTCACGAGCAGTACTTC
>TRBJ2-6|TRBV7-3|-|-
CASSPGGNGANVLTF
TGTGCCAGCAGCCCAGGCGGAAATGGGGCCAACGTCCTGACTTTC
>TRBJ2-7|TRBV14|TRBD1|-
CASSPGQGGDEQYF
TGTGCCAGCAGCCCGGGACAGGGGGGCGACGAGCAGTACTTC
>TRBJ2-1|TRBV5-1|-|once
CASSLLNEQFF
TGCGCCAGCAGCTTGTTAAATGAGCAGTTCTTC
>TRBJ2-2|TRBV27|-|-
CASTAGLLNTGELFF
TGTGCCAGCACCGCGGGATTATTGAACACCGGGGAGCTGTTTTTT
>TRBJ2-5|TRBV27|-|-
CASSPTPVETQYF
TGTGCCAGCAGCCCAACCCCTGTGGAGACCCAGTACTTC
>TRBJ1-5|TRBV19|-|-
CASSITLDRRSNQPQHF
TGTGCCAGTAGTATAACCCTCGACAGGAGAAGCAATCAGCCCCAGCATTTT
>TRBJ2-7|TRBV20-1|TRBD2|-
CSAPLAWEQYF
TGCAGTGCCCCACTAGCGTGGGAGCAGTACTTC
>TRBJ1-1|TRBV18|-|-
CASSPRPGTEAFF
TGTGCCAGCTCACCACGGCCGGGGACTGAAGCTTTCTTT
>TRBJ2-7|TRBV7-2|TRBD1|once
CASRIGQGSYEQYF
TGTGCCAGCAGAATCGGACAGGGATCCTACGAGCAGTACTTC
>TRBJ2-7|TRBV12-2|-|-
CASRLALGRAYEQYF
TGTGCAAGTCGCTTAGCGCTTGGCCGAGCCTACGAGCAGTACTTC
>TRBJ2-3|TRBV7-2|-|-
CASRLSWQPTDTQYF
TGTGCCAGCAGGTTGTCGTGGCAACCCACAGATACGCAGTATTTT
>TRBJ1-1|TRBV27|-|-
CASSALVNTEAFF
TGTGCCAGCAGTGCCCTGGTGAACACTGAAGCTTTCTTT
>TRBJ2-3|TRBV9|TRBD2|-
CASSLAGWTDTQYF
TGTGCCAGCAGTCTAGCGGGCTGGACAGATACGCAGTATTTT
>TRBJ2-7|TRBV6-1|-|-
CASRGDLRGEQYF
TGTGCCAGCAGAGGGGACCTTCGGGGCGAGCAGTACTTC
>TRBJ2-5|TRBV4-1|-|-
CASSQDEGPETQYF
TGCGCCAGCAGCCAAGATGAAGGGCCAGAGACCCAGTACTTC
>TRBJ2-1|TRBV7-6|-|-
CASGHLSQGNSGPYNEQFF
TGTGCCAGCGGCCATTTGAGTCAGGGGAACAGCGGGCCATACAATGAGCAGTTCTTC
>TRBJ2-7|TRBV5-6|-|-
CASTHAGAAQYF
TGTGCCAGCACCCACGCTGGGGCGGCGCAGTACTTC
>TRBJ1-5|TRBV12-5|TRBD1|-
CASGPGQGRDQPQHF
TGTGCTAGTGGTCCCGGACAGGGGCGGGATCAGCCCCAGCATTTT
>TRBJ2-7|TRBV4-2|TRBD2|-
CASSPGTSGTPYEQYF
TGTGCCAGCAGCCCCGGGACTAGCGGGACCCCCTACGAGCAGTACTTC
>TRBJ1-4|TRBV5-1|-|-
CASRTVGAVHEKLFF
TGCGCCAGCCGAACCGTGGGGGCTGTCCATGAAAAACTGTTTTTT
>TRBJ2-7|TRBV5-4|TRBD1|-
CASSSWDRVSYEQYF
TGTGCCAGCAGCTCCTGGGACAGGGTTTCCTACGAGCAGTACTTC
>TRBJ2-2|TRBV21-1|-|-
CASSKAERDTGELFF
TGTGCCAGCAGCAAAGCAGAAAGGGACACCGGGGAGCTGTTTTTT